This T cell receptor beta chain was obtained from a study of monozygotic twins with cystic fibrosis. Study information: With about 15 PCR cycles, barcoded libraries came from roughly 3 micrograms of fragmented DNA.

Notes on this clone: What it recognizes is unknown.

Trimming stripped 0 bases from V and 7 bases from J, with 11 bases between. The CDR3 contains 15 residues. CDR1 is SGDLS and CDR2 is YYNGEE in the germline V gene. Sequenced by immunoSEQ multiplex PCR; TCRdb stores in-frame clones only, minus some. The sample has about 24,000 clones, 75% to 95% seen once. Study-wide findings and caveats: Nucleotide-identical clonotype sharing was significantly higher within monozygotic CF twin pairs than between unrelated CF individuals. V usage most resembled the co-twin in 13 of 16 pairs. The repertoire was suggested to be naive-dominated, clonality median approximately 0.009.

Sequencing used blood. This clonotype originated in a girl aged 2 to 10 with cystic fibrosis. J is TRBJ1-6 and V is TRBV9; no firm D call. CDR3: CASSVASQSNSPLHF. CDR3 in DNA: TGTGCCAGCAGCGTAGCGTCACAGAGCAATTCACCCCTCCACTTT.